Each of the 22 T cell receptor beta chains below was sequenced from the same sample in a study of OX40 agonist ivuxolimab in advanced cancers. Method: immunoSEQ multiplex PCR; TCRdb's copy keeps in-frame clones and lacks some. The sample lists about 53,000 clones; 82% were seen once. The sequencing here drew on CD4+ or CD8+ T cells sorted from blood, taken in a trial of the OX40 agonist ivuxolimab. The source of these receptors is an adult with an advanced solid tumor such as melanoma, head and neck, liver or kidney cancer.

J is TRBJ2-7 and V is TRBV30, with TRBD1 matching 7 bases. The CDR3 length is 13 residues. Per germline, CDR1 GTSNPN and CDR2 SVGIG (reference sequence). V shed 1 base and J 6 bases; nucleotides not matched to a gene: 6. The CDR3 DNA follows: TGTGCCTGGAGTGCCGACAGGGAACGCGAGCAGTACTTC. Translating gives CAWSADREREQYF. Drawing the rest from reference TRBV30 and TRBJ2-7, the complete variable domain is SQTIHQWPATLVQPVGSPLSLECTVEGTSNPNLYWYRQAAGRGLQLLFYSVGIGQISSEVPQNLSASRPQDRQFILSSKKLLLSDSGFYLCAWSADREREQYFGPGTRLTVT.

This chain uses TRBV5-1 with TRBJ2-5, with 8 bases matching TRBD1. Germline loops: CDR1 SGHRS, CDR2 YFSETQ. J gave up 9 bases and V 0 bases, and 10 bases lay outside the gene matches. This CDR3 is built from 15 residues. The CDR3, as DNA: TGCGCCAGCAGCTTGGGACAGGGGACCTCCCCTTCCCAGTACTTC. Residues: CASSLGQGTSPSQYF.

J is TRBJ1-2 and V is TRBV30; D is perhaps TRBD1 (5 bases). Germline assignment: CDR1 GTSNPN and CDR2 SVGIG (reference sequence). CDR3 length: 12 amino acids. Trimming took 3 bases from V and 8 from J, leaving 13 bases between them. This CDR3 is CAWSPGPRGYTF. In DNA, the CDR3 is TGTGCCTGGAGCCCGGGACCCCGAGGCTACACCTTC.

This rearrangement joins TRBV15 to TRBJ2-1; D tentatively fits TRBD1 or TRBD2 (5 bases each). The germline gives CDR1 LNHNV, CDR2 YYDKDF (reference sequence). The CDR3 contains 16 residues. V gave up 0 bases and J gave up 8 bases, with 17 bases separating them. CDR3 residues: CATSRDGYGTFDEQFF. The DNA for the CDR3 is TGTGCCACCAGCAGAGATGGGTACGGGACCTTCGATGAGCAGTTCTTC. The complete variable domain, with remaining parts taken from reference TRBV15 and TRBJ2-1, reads DAMVIQNPRYQVTQFGKPVTLSCSQTLNHNVMYWYQQKSSQAPKLLFHYYDKDFNNEADTPDNFQSRRPNTSFCFLDIRSPGLGDTAMYLCATSRDGYGTFDEQFFGPGTRLTVL.

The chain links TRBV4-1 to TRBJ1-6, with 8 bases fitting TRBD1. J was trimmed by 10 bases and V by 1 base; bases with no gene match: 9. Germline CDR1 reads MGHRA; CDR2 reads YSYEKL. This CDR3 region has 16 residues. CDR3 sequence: CASSQADRGRDSPLHF. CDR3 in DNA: TGCGCCAGCAGCCAAGCAGACAGGGGACGCGACTCACCCCTCCACTTT.

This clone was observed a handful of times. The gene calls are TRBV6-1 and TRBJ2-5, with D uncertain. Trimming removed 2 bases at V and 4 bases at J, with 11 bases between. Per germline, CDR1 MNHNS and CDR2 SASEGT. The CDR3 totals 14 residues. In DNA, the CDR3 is TGTGCCAGCAGTGAATCTTTTGGATTAGAGACCCAGTACTTC. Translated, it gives CASSESFGLETQYF.

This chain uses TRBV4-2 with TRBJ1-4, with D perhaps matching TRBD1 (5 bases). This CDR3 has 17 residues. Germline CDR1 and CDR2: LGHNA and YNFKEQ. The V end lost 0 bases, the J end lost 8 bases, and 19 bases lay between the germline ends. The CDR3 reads CASSQEGWKTRGEKLFF. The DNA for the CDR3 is TGTGCCAGCAGCCAAGAAGGGTGGAAGACTAGGGGAGAAAAACTGTTTTTT.

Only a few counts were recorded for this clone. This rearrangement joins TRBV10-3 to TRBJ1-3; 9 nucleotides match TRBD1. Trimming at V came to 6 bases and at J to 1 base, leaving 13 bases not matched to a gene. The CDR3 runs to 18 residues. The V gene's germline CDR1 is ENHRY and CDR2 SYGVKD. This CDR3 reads CAIRTGTGIKGSGNTIYF. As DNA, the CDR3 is TGTGCCATCAGAACCGGGACAGGGATTAAAGGATCTGGAAACACCATATATTTT.

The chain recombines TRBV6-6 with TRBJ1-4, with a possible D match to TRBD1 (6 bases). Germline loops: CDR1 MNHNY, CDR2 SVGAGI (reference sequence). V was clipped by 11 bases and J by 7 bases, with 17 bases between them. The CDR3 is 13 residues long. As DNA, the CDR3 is TGTGCCTGCCGTTGGGGGGCGACTGAAAAACTGTTTTTT. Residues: CACRWGATEKLFF.

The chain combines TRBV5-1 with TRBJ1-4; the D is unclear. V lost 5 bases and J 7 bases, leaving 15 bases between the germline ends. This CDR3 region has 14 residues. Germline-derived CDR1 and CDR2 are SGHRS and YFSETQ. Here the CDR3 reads CASRAESVSEKLFF. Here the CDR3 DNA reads TGCGCCAGCAGGGCCGAGTCGGTTTCTGAAAAACTGTTTTTT.

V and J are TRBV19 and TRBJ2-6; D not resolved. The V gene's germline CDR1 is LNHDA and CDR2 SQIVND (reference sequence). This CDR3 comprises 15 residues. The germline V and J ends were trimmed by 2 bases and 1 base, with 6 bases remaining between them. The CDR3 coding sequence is TGTGCCAGTAGTATACCATATTCTGGGGCCAACGTCCTGACTTTC. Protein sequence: CASSIPYSGANVLTF.

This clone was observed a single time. The CDR3 loop is CASSSKNTGELFF. The CDR3 nucleotides read TGTGCCAGCAGCTCCAAGAACACCGGGGAGCTGTTTTTT. The chain carries TRBV7-3 and TRBJ2-2; D is undetermined. This CDR3 has 13 residues. The V end was cut by 4 bases, the J end by 1 base, with 4 bases between. Per the germline V gene, CDR1 is SGHTA and CDR2 is FQGTGA.

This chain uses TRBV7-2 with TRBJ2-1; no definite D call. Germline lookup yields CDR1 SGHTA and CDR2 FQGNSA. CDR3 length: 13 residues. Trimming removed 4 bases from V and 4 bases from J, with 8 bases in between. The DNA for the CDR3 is TGTGCCAGCAGCTCCCAACGGTACAATGAGCAGTTCTTC. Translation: CASSSQRYNEQFF.

CDR3 coding DNA: TGCGCCAGCAGCTTGGAACCCAATTCCGAGCAGTACTTC. Its protein product is CASSLEPNSEQYF. The chain has TRBV5-1 and TRBJ2-5; D is unclear. The J call may be in error: the DNA end matches TRBJ2-7 better. Germline V lookup: CDR1 SGHRS, CDR2 YFSETQ. This CDR3 has 13 amino acids.

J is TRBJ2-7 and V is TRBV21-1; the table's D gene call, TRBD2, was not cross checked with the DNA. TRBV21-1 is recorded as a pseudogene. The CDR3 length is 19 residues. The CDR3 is CASSKFGLAGGSGSYEQYF. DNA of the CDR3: TGTGCCAGCAGCAAATTCGGGCTAGCGGGAGGTTCAGGCTCCTACGAGCAGTACTTC.

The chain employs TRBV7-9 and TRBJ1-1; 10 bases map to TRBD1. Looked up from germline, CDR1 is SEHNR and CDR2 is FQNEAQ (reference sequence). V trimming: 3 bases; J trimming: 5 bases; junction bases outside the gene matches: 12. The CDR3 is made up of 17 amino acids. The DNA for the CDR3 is TGTGCCAGCAGCTTCCGATCCCCGGGACAGGGGAAAACTGAAGCTTTCTTT. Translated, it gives CASSFRSPGQGKTEAFF.

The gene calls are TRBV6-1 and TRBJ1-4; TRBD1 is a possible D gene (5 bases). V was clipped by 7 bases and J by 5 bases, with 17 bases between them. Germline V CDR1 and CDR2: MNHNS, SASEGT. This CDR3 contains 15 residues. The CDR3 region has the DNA TGTGCCAGCACCTTGAACCAAGGGGCCAATGAAAAACTGTTTTTT. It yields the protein CASTLNQGANEKLFF.

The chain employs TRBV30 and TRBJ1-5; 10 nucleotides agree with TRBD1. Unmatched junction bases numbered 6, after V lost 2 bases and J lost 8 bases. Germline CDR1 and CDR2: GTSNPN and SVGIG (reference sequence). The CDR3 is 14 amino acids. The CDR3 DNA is TGTGCCTGGAGTAGGGACAGGGGAAGGGAGCCCCAGCATTTT. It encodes CAWSRDRGREPQHF.

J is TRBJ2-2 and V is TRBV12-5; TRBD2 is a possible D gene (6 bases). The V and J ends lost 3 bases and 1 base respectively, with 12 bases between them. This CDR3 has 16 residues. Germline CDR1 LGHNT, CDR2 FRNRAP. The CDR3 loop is CASGLAWDLNTGELFF. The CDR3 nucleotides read TGTGCTAGTGGTTTAGCCTGGGACTTGAACACCGGGGAGCTGTTTTTT.

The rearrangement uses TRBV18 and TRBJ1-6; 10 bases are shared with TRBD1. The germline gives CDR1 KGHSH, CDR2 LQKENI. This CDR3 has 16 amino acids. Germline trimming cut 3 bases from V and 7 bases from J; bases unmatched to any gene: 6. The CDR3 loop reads CASSPTGQGGNSPLHF. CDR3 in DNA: TGTGCCAGCTCACCGACTGGACAGGGGGGGAATTCACCCCTCCACTTT.

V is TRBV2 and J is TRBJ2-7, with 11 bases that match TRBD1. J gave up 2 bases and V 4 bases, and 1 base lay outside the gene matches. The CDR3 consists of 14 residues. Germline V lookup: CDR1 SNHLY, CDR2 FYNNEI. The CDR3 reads CASSGGQGAYEQYF. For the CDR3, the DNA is TGTGCCAGCAGTGGGGGACAGGGGGCCTACGAGCAGTACTTC.

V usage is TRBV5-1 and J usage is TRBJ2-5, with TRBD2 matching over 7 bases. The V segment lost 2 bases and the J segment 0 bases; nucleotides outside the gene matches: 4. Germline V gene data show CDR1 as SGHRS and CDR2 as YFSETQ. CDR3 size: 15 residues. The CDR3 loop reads CASSFQRGNQETQYF. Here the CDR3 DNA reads TGCGCCAGCAGCTTCCAGCGGGGTAACCAAGAGACCCAGTACTTC.